The 24 T cell receptor beta chains presented below share a single source sample, sequenced in a study of cytomegalovirus exposure and HLA in healthy donors. The PCR contained 60 Vbeta and 13 Jbeta primers. Generated by immunoSEQ multiplex PCR, the TCRdb table keeps only in-frame clones and is missing some. The sample shows 150,000 to 160,000 clones, around 81% of them seen only once. The sequenced material came from PBMCs. The receptors come from a woman in her forties in good health and CMV-seropositive.

The rearrangement uses TRBV5-1 and TRBJ2-3; TRBD2 might be the D (5 bases). V lost 7 bases, J lost 0 bases, and 12 bases lay in between. The germline CDR1 and CDR2 sequences are SGHRS and YFSETQ. The CDR3 length is 14 residues. This chain's CDR3 is CASGSAESTDTQYF. Here the CDR3 DNA reads TGCGCCAGCGGATCAGCGGAAAGCACAGATACGCAGTATTTT.

In this sample, this clone turned up a few times. V usage is TRBV7-9 and J usage is TRBJ2-7; tentatively, D is TRBD1 (6 bases). V was cut by 5 bases and J by 3 bases, with 11 bases left in between. Germline V lookup: CDR1 SEHNR, CDR2 FQNEAQ (reference sequence). CDR3 length: 13 amino acids. The CDR3 nucleotides read TGTGCCAGCAGCCTCAGGGGTGGCTACGAGCAGTACTTC. It specifies CASSLRGGYEQYF.

This clone was recorded once. The chain couples TRBV6-1 to TRBJ2-5, with a tentative D call TRBD2 (5 bases). V was clipped by 4 bases and J by 2 bases, with 14 bases between them. The CDR3 has 15 amino acids. Germline CDR1 and CDR2: MNHNS and SASEGT. CDR3 amino acids: CASSVPKRPQETQYF. The CDR3 DNA reads as TGTGCCAGCAGTGTCCCTAAGCGGCCTCAAGAGACCCAGTACTTC.

This clone was picked up a small number of times. The chain combines TRBV12-5 with TRBJ1-1; 7 bases are shared with TRBD1. The CDR3 spans 16 residues. With V trimmed by 0 bases and J by 1 base, 5 bases remained unmatched. Germline V CDR1 and CDR2: LGHNT, FRNRAP. The CDR3 is CASGLVRGQANTEAFF. In nucleotides, the CDR3 is TGTGCTAGTGGTTTGGTAAGGGGGCAGGCGAACACTGAAGCTTTCTTT. The whole variable domain, filled in from reference TRBV12-5 and TRBJ1-1, reads DARVTQTPRHKVTEMGQEVTMRCQPILGHNTVFWYRQTMMQGLELLAYFRNRAPLDDSGMPKDRFSAEMPDATLATLKIQPSEPRDSAVYFCASGLVRGQANTEAFFGQGTRLTVV.

CDR3 region: CASSRTAPNTGELFF. The CDR3 DNA sequence: TGTGCCAGCAGTCGGACAGCTCCGAACACCGGGGAGCTGTTTTTT. J is TRBJ2-2 and V is TRBV28; D possibly corresponds to TRBD1 (6 bases). Germline CDR1 is MDHEN and CDR2 is SYDVKM. V was pared by 5 bases and J by 0 bases, with 10 bases between. The CDR3 contains 15 residues.

Concerning this clone: This specimen includes other DNA sequences encoding the same CDR3. The V and J genes are TRBV6-5 and TRBJ2-3; 8 bases line up with TRBD1. CDR1 is MNHEY, CDR2 SVGAGI, per germline. The CDR3 runs to 14 residues. V lost 6 bases, J lost 1 base, and 3 bases stayed unmatched. DNA of the CDR3: TGTGCCAGCAGGGACAGGGCTCGCACAGATACGCAGTATTTT. Protein sequence: CASRDRARTDTQYF.

The V and J genes are TRBV5-6 and TRBJ2-7; the match to TRBD2 covers 7 bases. The length of the CDR3 is 15 residues. Germline CDR1 reads SGHDT; CDR2 reads YYEEEE. Losses at the gene ends were 2 bases for V and 0 bases for J; bases not matched to a gene: 5. CDR3: CASSFRDYSSYEQYF. DNA of the CDR3: TGTGCCAGCAGCTTTCGGGACTACAGCTCCTACGAGCAGTACTTC.

This chain joins TRBV5-1 and TRBJ2-7, with 9 bases identical to TRBD1. V dropped 2 bases and J dropped 0; count of bases not matched to a gene: 3. Germline V gene data show CDR1 as SGHRS and CDR2 as YFSETQ. CDR3 length: 15 amino acids. DNA of the CDR3: TGCGCCAGCAGCTTCCGGACAGGGGTCTCCTACGAGCAGTACTTC. It specifies CASSFRTGVSYEQYF.

This chain connects TRBV29-1 to TRBJ2-1; D possibly corresponds to TRBD1 (6 bases). The CDR3 is 14 residues long. Germline V CDR1 and CDR2: SQVTM, ANQGSEA. CDR3 loop: CVSGPGVSYNEQFF. The CDR3, as DNA: TGCGTAAGTGGTCCAGGGGTCTCCTACAATGAGCAGTTCTTC.

The chain is built from TRBV5-6 and TRBJ2-5, with D tentatively TRBD1 (6 bases). CDR3 length equals 16 residues. V shed 0 bases and J shed 2 bases, with 14 bases lying between them. The germline V gene has CDR1 SGHDT and CDR2 YYEEEE. This CDR3 is CASSLARGRGQETQYF. The DNA for the CDR3 is TGTGCCAGCAGCTTGGCTCGGGGCAGGGGTCAAGAGACCCAGTACTTC.

The chain uses TRBV30 and TRBJ2-3; a weak D match, TRBD2 (7 bases). Trimming stripped 4 bases from V and 8 bases from J, with 13 bases between. CDR1 GTSNPN and CDR2 SVGIG come from the germline V gene (reference sequence). The CDR3 contains 12 residues. CDR3 in DNA: TGTGCCTGGAAGGGGGGGCGCGGTACGCAGTATTTT. Its protein is CAWKGGRGTQYF.

This chain uses TRBV6-1 with TRBJ2-2; 7 positions agree with TRBD1. CDR3 length: 15 residues. Germline V gene data show CDR1 as MNHNS and CDR2 as SASEGT. V lost 5 bases and J lost 7; bases outside the gene matches: 10. The CDR3 loop is CASSRRQGRIGELFF. The CDR3, as DNA: TGTGCCAGCAGTCGACGACAGGGTCGAATCGGGGAGCTGTTTTTT.

This clone was detected once. J is TRBJ2-5 and V is TRBV7-9, with a possible D match to TRBD1 (6 bases). From germline, CDR1 is SEHNR and CDR2 FQNEAQ (reference sequence). Trimming took 2 bases from V and 0 from J, leaving 13 bases between them. The CDR3 totals 16 residues. DNA for the CDR3: TGTGCCAGCAGCTTAAAACCAGGGGTGTACCAAGAGACCCAGTACTTC. It is translated as CASSLKPGVYQETQYF.

The gene calls are TRBV9 and TRBJ2-7; D possibly corresponds to TRBD2 (7 bases). The CDR3 spans 13 residues. The V end lost 3 bases, the J end lost 5 bases, and 12 bases lay between the germline ends. Germline CDR1 reads SGDLS; CDR2 reads YYNGEE. The CDR3 here is CASSGGGRNEQYF. CDR3 DNA sequence: TGTGCCAGCAGCGGGGGGGGCAGGAACGAGCAGTACTTC.

This sequence joins TRBV11-2 and TRBJ1-1; D ambiguous. With 3 bases removed from V and 4 bases from J, the gap between germline ends came to 9 bases. The germline CDR1 and CDR2 sequences are SGHAT and FQNNGV. The CDR3 has 13 residues. Written as DNA, the CDR3 is TGTGCCAGCAGCTTCGATAGTGGCACTGAAGCTTTCTTT. It encodes CASSFDSGTEAFF. Filled out from reference TRBV11-2 and TRBJ1-1, the complete variable domain reads EAGVAQSPRYKIIEKRQSVAFWCNPISGHATLYWYQQILGQGPKLLIQFQNNGVVDDSQLPKDRFSAERLKGVDSTLKIQPAKLEDSAVYLCASSFDSGTEAFFGQGTRLTVV.

The V call is TRBV2, the J call TRBJ2-7; tentative D call: TRBD2 (6 bases). The CDR3 is made up of 12 amino acids. V was cut by 6 bases and J by 2 bases, with 8 bases left in between. The germline V gene has CDR1 SNHLY and CDR2 FYNNEI. The CDR3 loop is CASRGRPYEQYF. The CDR3 DNA is TGTGCCAGCAGGGGGAGGCCCTACGAGCAGTACTTC. The full variable domain, rest sourced from reference TRBV2 and TRBJ2-7, is EPEVTQTPSHQVTQMGQEVILRCVPISNHLYFYWYRQILGQKVEFLVSFYNNEISEKSEIFDDQFSVERPDGSNFTLKIRSTKLEDSAMYFCASRGRPYEQYFGPGTRLTVT.

This rearrangement joins TRBV28 to TRBJ1-4; tentative D call: TRBD1 (6 bases). The CDR3 consists of 13 residues. Trimming stripped 7 bases from V and 8 bases from J, with 14 bases between. Germline assignment: CDR1 MDHEN and CDR2 SYDVKM. The CDR3 DNA sequence: TGTGCCAGCATAGGGGGGGCTTGGGAAAAACTGTTTTTT. This encodes CASIGGAWEKLFF.

V and J are TRBV7-2 and TRBJ2-2; no clear D. Looked up from germline, CDR1 is SGHTA and CDR2 is FQGNSA. CDR3 length equals 15 residues. V lost 1 base and J lost 5, with 11 bases in between. The CDR3 sequence: CASSLVARKTGELFF. The CDR3 region has the DNA TGTGCCAGCAGCTTAGTGGCTAGAAAAACCGGGGAGCTGTTTTTT. The full variable domain, rest sourced from reference TRBV7-2 and TRBJ2-2, is GAGVSQSPSNKVTEKGKDVELRCDPISGHTALYWYRQSLGQGLEFLIYFQGNSAPDKSGLPSDRFSAERTGGSVSTLTIQRTQQEDSAVYLCASSLVARKTGELFFGEGSRLTVL.

This clone was seen just once. The chain joins TRBV7-9 to TRBJ2-7; D might be TRBD2 (6 bases). CDR1 and CDR2 from the germline V gene are SEHNR and FQNEAQ (reference sequence). This CDR3 has 16 amino acids. V lost 5 bases and J lost 4, with 21 bases in between. In DNA, the CDR3 is TGTGCCAGCAGCCTTTGGGCGGGGACGGGAGATTACGAGCAGTACTTC. Amino acid sequence: CASSLWAGTGDYEQYF.

The chain has TRBV5-1 and TRBJ2-5; 7 bases fit TRBD1. The end of the DNA is better explained by TRBJ2-7, so the J call may be wrong. Per germline, CDR1 SGHRS and CDR2 YFSETQ. CDR3 length: 15 residues. The DNA for the CDR3 is TGCGCCAGCAGCTTTCGGACAGGACTGATGTACGAGCAGTACTTC. It encodes CASSFRTGLMYEQYF.

This chain connects TRBV19 to TRBJ1-4; the D is unclear. V lost 3 bases to trimming and J lost 2 bases, with 10 bases between them. CDR1 is LNHDA, CDR2 SQIVND, per germline (reference sequence). The CDR3 has 15 amino acids. CDR3 nucleotide sequence: TGTGCCAGTAGTATCGGAGGGATTACTAATGAAAAACTGTTTTTT. It encodes CASSIGGITNEKLFF.

V and J are TRBV2 and TRBJ2-7, with 10 nucleotides matching TRBD2. Trimming at V came to 4 bases and at J to 5 bases, leaving 5 bases not matched to a gene. Germline assignment: CDR1 SNHLY and CDR2 FYNNEI. The CDR3 spans 14 residues. The CDR3 DNA follows: TGTGCCAGCAGTGGGCTAGCGGGAGTCAACGAGCAGTACTTC. It is translated as CASSGLAGVNEQYF.

The rearrangement joins TRBV20-1 to TRBJ1-2; 12 positions agree with TRBD1. The CDR3 is 11 amino acids. CDR1 is DFQATT, CDR2 SNEGSKA, per germline (reference sequence). V lost 5 bases to trimming and J lost 8 bases; unmatched junction nucleotides: 0. In nucleotides, the CDR3 is TGCAGTGCTGGGACAGGGGGCGGCTACACCTTC. Protein sequence: CSAGTGGGYTF.

This clone was recorded a few times. The chain couples TRBV5-1 to TRBJ2-7; TRBD2 matches at 10 bases. Trimming removed 2 bases from V and 4 bases from J; junction bases left unmatched: 6. Germline CDR1 and CDR2: SGHRS and YFSETQ. The CDR3 is made up of 15 amino acids. The CDR3, as DNA: TGCGCCAGCAGCTTTTCTAGCGGGGGAGGGTACGAGCAGTACTTC. Translated: CASSFSSGGGYEQYF.